A selection of T cell receptor beta chains follows, all from one sample in a study of T cell responses to AZD1222 COVID-19 vaccine. Data came from immunoSEQ multiplex PCR; TCRdb stores just in-frame clones and leaves some out. The sample has 180,000 or so clones, just over 90% seen once. The sample consisted of peripheral blood, taken 28 days after the second AZD1222 dose. The receptors come from an adult who received the AZD1222 COVID-19 vaccine. Each CDR3 is given with its conserved first and last residue. The D gene is left open where the match is weak.

D gene	V gene	J gene	CDR3 protein
TRBD1	TRBV6-5	TRBJ2-7	CASSLGQEQYF
TRBD1	TRBV19	TRBJ2-1	CASTFGTASYNEQFF
NA	TRBV4-3	TRBJ1-2	CASSQEVGTKRYGYTF
NA	TRBV21-1	TRBJ1-2	CASSPVLGVDYGYTF
NA	TRBV12-3/TRBV12-4	TRBJ2-5	CASSPTGQETQYF
TRBD1	TRBV5-6	TRBJ1-4	CASSHIAGTGAATNEKLFF
NA	TRBV3-1/TRBV3-2	TRBJ2-3	CASSPRDGDTQYF
NA	TRBV4-1	TRBJ1-4	CASSPLNRLTNEKLFF
TRBD2	TRBV7-2	TRBJ2-7	CASSLGYLAGTEQYF
NA	TRBV6-5	TRBJ1-2	CARLNQGYTF
TRBD1	TRBV29-1	TRBJ1-6	CSVGADRNSPLHF
NA	TRBV7-8	TRBJ1-2	CASSLGVGTTYGYTF
TRBD2	TRBV30	TRBJ2-3	CARKTSGATDTQYF
NA	TRBV7-2	TRBJ1-2	CASSSYNYGYTF
TRBD1	TRBV19	TRBJ2-3	CASRRGLGTDTQYF
NA	TRBV6-5	TRBJ1-6	CASSQLNSPLHF
NA	TRBV18	TRBJ1-2	CASSPPDTNYGYTF
NA	TRBV19	TRBJ1-2	CASRAGFGYTF
TRBD1	TRBV4-1	TRBJ2-7	CASSRQISGQGSYEQYF
TRBD1	TRBV9	TRBJ1-6	CASTDQGQGNSPLHF
NA	TRBV6-5	TRBJ2-7	CASSYGGPTYEQYF
NA	TRBV18	TRBJ1-2	CASSPRGSYGYTF
NA	TRBV18	TRBJ2-7	CASVRGVGDEQYF
NA	TRBV9	TRBJ1-3	CASSVTTGTNSGNTIYF
TRBD1	TRBV27	TRBJ1-5	CASSLGQGNQPQHF
NA	TRBV7-3	TRBJ1-4	CASSFVETTNEKLFF
NA	TRBV7-9	TRBJ2-2	CASSPLTGELFF
NA	TRBV18	TRBJ2-5	CASSGGPGQETQYF
NA	TRBV19	TRBJ2-1	CASRRRGRPTVYNEQFF
NA	TRBV11-2	TRBJ2-7	CASSITGSLGGYEQYF
NA	TRBV6-1	TRBJ1-5	CASSEAYRVSNQPQHF
TRBD2	TRBV7-9	TRBJ2-3	CASTRAGGPSDTQYF
NA	TRBV7-2	TRBJ2-1	CASSLGPSWGEQFF
NA	TRBV21-1	TRBJ1-1	CASKSTGHEAFF
NA	TRBV6-1	TRBJ2-2	CASSEERWSNTGELFF
TRBD1	TRBV7-6	TRBJ2-5	CASSSQGAGKETQYF
NA	TRBV19	TRBJ2-7	CASNSRDTSSYEQYF
TRBD1	TRBV5-1	TRBJ1-1	CASSRSTGSGNTEAFF
NA	TRBV12-5	TRBJ1-6	CASGLVLGSPLHF
NA	TRBV5-1	TRBJ2-7	CASSLVYGSSYEQYF
TRBD1	TRBV5-1	TRBJ1-2	CASIPGQGANYGYTF
NA	TRBV6-6	TRBJ1-3	CASSFTSGSGNTIYF